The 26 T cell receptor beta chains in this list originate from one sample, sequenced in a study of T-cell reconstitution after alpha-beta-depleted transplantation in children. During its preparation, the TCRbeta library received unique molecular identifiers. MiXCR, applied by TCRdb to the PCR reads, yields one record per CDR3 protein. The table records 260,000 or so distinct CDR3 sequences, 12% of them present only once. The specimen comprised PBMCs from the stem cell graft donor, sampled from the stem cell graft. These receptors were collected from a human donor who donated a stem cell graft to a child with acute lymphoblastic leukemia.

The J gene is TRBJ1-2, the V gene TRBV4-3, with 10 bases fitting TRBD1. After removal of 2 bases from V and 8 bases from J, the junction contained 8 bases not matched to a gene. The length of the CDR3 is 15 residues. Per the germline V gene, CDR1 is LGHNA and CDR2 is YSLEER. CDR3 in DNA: TGCGCCAGCAGCCAACCCGGACAGGGGGTTTGGGGCTACACCTTC. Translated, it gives CASSQPGQGVWGYTF.

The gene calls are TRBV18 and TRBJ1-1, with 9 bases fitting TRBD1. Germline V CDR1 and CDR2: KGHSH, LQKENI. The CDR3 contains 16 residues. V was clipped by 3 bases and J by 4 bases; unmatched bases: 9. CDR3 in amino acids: CASSPGNRGRSTEAFF. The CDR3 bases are TGTGCCAGCTCACCGGGAAACAGGGGGCGCAGCACTGAAGCTTTCTTT.

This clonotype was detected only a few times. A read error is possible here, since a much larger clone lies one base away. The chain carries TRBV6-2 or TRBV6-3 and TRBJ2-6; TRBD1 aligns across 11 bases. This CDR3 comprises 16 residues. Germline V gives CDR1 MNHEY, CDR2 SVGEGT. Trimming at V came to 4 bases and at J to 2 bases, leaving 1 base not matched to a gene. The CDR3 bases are TGTGCCAGCAGTTGGACAGGGGGCGCTGGGGCCAACGTCCTGACTTTC. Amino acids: CASSWTGGAGANVLTF.

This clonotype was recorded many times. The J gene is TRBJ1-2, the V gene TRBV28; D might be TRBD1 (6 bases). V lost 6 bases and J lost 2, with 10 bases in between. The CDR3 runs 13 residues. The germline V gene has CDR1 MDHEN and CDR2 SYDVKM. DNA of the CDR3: TGTGCCAGCAGAGTGGACAGAAACTATGGCTACACCTTC. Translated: CASRVDRNYGYTF.

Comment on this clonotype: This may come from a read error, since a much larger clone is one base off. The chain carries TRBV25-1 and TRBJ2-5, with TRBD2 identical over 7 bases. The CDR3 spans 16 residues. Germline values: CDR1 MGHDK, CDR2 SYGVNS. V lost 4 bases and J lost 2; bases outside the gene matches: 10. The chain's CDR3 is CASSGVQGGAQETQYF. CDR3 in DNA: TGTGCCAGCAGTGGTGTCCAGGGAGGGGCTCAAGAGACCCAGTACTTC.

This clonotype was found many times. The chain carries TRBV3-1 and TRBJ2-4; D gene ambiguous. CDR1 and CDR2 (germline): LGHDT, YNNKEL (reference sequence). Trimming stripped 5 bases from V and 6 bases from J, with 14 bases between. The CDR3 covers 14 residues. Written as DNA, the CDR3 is TGTGCCAGCAGCTCTGAACTGCTCGGAAACATTCAGTACTTC. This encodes CASSSELLGNIQYF.

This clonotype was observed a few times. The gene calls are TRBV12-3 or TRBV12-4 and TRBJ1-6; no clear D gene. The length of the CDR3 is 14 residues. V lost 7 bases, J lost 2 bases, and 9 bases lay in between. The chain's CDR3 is CASKTGTYNSPLHF. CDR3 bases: TGTGCCAGCAAAACGGGGACCTATAATTCACCCCTCCACTTT.

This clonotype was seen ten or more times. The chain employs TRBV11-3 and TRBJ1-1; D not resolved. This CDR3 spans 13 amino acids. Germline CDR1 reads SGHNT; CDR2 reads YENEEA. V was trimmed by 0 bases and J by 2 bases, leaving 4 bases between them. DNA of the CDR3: TGTGCCAGCAGCTTAGACAAAAACACTGAAGCTTTCTTT. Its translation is CASSLDKNTEAFF.

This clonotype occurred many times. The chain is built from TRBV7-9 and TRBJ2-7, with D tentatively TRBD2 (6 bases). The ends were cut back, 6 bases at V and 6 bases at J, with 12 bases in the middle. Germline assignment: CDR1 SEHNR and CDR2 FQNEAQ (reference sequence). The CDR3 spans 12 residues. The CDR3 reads CASSAGEVEQYF. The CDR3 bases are TGTGCCAGCAGTGCTGGGGAGGTCGAGCAGTACTTC.

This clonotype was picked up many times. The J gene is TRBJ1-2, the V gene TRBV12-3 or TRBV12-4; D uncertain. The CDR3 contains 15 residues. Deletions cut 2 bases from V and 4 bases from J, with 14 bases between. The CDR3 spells CASSLNGLNFYGYTF. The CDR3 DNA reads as TGTGCCAGCAGTTTAAACGGGCTAAACTTCTATGGCTACACCTTC.

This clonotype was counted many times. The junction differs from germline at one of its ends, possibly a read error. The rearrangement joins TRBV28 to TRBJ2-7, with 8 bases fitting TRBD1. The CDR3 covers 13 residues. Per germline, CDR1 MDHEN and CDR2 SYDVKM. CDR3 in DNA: TGTGCCGGCAGGGGGCCTCTCGGGGACGAGCAGTACTTC. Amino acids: CAGRGPLGDEQYF.

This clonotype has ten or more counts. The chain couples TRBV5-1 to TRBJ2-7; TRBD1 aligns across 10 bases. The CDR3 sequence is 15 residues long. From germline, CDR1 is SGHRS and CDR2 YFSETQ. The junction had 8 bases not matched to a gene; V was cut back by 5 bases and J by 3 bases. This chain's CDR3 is CASSTPGQGIYEQYF. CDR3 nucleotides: TGCGCCAGCAGTACCCCGGGACAGGGGATCTACGAGCAGTACTTC.

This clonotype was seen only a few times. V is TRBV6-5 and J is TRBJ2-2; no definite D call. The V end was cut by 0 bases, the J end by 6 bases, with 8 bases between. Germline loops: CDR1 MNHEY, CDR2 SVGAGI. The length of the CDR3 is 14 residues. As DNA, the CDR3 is TGTGCCAGCAGTTACTCGGGCGTTTCCGGGGAGCTGTTTTTT. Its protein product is CASSYSGVSGELFF.

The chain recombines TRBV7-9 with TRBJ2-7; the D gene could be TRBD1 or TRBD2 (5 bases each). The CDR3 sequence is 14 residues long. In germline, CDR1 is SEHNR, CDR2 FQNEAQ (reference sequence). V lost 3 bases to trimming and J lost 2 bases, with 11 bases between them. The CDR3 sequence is CASSFRDEAYEQYF. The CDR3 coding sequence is TGTGCCAGCAGCTTCCGGGACGAAGCCTACGAGCAGTACTTC.

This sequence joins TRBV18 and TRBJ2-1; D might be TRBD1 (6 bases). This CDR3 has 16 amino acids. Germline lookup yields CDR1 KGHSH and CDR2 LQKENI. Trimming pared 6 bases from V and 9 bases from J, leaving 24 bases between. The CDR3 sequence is CASSTTRQGKATEQFF. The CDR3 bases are TGTGCCAGCTCTACCACGCGCCAGGGGAAGGCCACTGAGCAGTTCTTC.

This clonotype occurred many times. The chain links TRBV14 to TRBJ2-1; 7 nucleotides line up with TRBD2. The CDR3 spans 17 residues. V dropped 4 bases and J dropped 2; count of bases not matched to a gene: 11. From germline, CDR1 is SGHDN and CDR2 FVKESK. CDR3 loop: CASSPRRGAGTYNEQFF. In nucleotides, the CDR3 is TGTGCCAGCAGCCCTCGGAGGGGAGCGGGGACCTACAATGAGCAGTTCTTC.

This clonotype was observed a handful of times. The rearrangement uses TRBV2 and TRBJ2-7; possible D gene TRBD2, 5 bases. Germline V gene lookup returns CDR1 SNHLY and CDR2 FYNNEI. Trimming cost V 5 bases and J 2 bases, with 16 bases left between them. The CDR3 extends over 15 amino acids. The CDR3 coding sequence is TGTGCCAGCAGTCCTCTGACCACGGAGGCCTACGAGCAGTACTTC. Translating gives CASSPLTTEAYEQYF.

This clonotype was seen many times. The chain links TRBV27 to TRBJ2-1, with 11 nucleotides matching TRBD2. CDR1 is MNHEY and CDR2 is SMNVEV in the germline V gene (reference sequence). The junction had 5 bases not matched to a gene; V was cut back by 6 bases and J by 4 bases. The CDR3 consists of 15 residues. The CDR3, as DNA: TGTGCCAGCAGGGGGGGACTAGCGGCATACAATGAGCAGTTCTTC. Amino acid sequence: CASRGGLAAYNEQFF.

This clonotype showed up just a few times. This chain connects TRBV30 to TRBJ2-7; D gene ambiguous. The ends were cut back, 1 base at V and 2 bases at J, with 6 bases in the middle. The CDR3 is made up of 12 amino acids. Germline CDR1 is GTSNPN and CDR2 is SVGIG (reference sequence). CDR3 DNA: TGTGCCTGGAGTGGAGGAACCTACGAGCAGTACTTC. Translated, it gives CAWSGGTYEQYF.

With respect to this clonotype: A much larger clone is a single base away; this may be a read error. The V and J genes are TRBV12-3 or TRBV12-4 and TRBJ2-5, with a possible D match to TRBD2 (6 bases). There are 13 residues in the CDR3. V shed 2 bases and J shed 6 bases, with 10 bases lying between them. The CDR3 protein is CASSLLTRQTQYF. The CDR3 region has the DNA TGTGCCAGCAGTTTATTGACTAGGCAGACCCAGTACTTC.

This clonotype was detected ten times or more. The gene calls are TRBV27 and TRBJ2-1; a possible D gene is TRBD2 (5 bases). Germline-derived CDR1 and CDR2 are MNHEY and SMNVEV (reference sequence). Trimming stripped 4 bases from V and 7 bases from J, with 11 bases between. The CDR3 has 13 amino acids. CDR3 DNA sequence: TGTGCCAGCAGTTCGGCTAGCTTTAATGAGCAGTTCTTC. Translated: CASSSASFNEQFF.

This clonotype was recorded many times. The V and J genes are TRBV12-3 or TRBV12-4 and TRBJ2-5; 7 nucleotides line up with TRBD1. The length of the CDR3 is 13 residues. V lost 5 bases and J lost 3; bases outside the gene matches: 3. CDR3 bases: TGTGCCAGCAGTCCCGGGACAGAAGAGACCCAGTACTTC. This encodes CASSPGTEETQYF.

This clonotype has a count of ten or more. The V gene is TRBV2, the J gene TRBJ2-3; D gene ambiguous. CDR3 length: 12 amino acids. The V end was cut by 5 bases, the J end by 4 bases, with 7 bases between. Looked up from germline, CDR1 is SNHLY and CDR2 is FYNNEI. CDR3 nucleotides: TGTGCCAGCAGTCCAGACTCAGATACGCAGTATTTT. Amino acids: CASSPDSDTQYF. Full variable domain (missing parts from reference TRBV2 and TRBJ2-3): EPEVTQTPSHQVTQMGQEVILRCVPISNHLYFYWYRQILGQKVEFLVSFYNNEISEKSEIFDDQFSVERPDGSNFTLKIRSTKLEDSAMYFCASSPDSDTQYFGPGTRLTVL.

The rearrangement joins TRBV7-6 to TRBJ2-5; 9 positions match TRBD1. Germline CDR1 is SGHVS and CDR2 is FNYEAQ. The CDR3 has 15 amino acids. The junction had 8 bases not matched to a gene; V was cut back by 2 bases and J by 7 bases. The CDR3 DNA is TGTGCCAGCAGCTTAACGGGACAGGGTTTAGGGACCCAGTACTTC. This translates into CASSLTGQGLGTQYF.

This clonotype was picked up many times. CDR3 region: CATGELGYGYTF. Written as DNA, the CDR3 is TGTGCGACAGGGGAGCTTGGCTATGGCTACACCTTC. This chain links TRBV25-1 with TRBJ1-2, with TRBD1 matching over 8 bases. The CDR3 covers 12 residues. CDR1 MGHDK and CDR2 SYGVNS come from the germline V gene.

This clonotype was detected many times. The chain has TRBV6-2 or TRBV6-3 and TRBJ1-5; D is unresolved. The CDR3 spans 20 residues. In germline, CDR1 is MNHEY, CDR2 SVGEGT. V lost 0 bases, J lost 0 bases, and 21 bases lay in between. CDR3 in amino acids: CASSYSRLEPGSYSNQPQHF. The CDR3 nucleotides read TGTGCCAGCAGTTACTCTCGGTTGGAACCGGGGTCGTATAGCAATCAGCCCCAGCATTTT.